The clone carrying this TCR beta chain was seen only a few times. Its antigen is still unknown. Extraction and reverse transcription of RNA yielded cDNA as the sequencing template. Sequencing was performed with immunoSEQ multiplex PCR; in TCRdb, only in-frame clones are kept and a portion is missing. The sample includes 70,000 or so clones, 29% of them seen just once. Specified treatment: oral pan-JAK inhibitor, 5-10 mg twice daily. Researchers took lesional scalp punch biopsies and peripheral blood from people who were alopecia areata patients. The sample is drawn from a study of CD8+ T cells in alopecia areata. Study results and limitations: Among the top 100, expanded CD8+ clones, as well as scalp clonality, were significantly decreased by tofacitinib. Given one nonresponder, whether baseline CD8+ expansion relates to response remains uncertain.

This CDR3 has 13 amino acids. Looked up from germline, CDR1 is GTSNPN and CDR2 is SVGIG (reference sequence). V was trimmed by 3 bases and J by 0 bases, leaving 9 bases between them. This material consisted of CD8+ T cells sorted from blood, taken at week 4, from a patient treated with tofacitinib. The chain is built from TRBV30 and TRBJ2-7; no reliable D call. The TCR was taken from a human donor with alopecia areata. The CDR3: CAWRRIGSYEQYF. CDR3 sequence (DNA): TGTGCCTGGAGACGGATCGGCTCCTACGAGCAGTACTTC.